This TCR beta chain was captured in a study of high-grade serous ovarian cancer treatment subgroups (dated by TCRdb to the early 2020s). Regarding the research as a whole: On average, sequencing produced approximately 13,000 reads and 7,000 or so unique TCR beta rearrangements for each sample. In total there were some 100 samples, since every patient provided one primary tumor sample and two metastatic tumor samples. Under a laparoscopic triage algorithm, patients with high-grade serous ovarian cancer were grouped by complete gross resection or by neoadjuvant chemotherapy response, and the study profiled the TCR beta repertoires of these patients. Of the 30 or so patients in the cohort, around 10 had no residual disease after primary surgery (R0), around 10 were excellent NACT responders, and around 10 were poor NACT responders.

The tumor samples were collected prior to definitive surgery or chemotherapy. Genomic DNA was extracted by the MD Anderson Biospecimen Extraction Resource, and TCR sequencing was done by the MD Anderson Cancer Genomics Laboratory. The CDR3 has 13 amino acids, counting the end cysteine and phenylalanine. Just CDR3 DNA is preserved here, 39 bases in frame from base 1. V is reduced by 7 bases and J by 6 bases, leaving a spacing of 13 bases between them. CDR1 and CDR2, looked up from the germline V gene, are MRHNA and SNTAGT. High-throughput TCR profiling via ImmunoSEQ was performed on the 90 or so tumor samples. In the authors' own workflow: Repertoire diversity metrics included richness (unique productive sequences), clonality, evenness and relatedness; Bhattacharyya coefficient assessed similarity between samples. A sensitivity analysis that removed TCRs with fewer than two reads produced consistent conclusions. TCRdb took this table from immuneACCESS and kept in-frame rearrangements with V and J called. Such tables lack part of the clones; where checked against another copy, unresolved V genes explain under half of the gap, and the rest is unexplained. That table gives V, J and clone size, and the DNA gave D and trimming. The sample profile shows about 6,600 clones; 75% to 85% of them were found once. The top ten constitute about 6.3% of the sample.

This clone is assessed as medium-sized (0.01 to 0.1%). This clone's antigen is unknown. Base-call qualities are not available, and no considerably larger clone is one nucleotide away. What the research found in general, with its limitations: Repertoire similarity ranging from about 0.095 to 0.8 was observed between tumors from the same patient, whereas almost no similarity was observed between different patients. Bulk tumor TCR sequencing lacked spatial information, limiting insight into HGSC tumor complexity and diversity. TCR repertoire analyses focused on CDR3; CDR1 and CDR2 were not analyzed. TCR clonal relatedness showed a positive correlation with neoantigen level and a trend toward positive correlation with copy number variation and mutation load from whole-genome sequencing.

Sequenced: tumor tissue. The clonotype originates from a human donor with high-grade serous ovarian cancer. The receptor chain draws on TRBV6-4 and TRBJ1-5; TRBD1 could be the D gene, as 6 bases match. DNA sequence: TGTGCCAGCATATACAGGGTCATTCAGCCCCAGCATTTT. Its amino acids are CASIYRVIQPQHF.